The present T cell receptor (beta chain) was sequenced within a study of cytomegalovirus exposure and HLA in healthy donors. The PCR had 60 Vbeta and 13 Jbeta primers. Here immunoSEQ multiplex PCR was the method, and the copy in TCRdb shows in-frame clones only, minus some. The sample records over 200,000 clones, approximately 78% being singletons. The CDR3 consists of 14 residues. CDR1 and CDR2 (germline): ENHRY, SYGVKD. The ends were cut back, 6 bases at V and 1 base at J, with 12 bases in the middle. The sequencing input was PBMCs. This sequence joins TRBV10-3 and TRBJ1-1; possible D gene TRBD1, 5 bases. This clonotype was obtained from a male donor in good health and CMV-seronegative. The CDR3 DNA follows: TGTGCCATCAGACCGCCAACAGGGAACACTGAAGCTTTCTTT. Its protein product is CAIRPPTGNTEAFF.